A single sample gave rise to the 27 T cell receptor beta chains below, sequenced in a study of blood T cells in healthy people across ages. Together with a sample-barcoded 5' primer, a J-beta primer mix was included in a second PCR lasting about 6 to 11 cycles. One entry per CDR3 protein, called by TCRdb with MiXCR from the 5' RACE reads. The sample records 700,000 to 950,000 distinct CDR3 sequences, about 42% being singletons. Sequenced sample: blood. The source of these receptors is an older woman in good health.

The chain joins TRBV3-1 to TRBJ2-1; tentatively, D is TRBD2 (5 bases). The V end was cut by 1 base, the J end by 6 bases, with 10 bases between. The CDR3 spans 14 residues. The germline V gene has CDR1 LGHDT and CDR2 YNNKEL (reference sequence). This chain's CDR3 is CASSQGVGSNEQFF. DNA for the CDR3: TGTGCCAGCAGCCAAGGGGTTGGGAGCAATGAGCAGTTCTTC.

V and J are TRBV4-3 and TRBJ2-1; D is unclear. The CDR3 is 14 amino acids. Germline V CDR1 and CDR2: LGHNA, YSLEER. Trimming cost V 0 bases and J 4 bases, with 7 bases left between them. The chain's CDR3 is CASSQDSMYNEQFF. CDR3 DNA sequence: TGCGCCAGCAGCCAAGATTCCATGTACAATGAGCAGTTCTTC.

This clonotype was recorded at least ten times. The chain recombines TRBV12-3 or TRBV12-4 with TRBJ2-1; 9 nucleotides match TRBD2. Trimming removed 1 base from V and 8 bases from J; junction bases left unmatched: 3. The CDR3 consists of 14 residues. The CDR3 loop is CASSLGRGGDEQFF. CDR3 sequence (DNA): TGTGCCAGCAGTTTAGGACGCGGGGGGGATGAGCAGTTCTTC.

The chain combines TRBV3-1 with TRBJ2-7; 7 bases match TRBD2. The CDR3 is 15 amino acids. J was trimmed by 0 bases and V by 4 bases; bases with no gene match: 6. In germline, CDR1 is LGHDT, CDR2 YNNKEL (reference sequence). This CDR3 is CASSPRGLGSYEQYF. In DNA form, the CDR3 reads TGTGCCAGCAGCCCGCGGGGGTTGGGCTCCTACGAGCAGTACTTC.

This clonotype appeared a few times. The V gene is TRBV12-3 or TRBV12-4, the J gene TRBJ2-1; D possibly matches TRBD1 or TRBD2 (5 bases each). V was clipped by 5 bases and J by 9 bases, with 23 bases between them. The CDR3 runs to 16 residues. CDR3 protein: CASSPTSGTRDVEQFF. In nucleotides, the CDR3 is TGTGCCAGCAGTCCTACTTCCGGGACCAGAGATGTTGAGCAGTTCTTC.

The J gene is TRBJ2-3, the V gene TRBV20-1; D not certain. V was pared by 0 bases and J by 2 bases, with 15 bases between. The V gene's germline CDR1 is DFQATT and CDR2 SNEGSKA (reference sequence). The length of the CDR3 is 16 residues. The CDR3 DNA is TGCAGTGCTAGAGATAGGGCTAGGCTGCTCACAGATACGCAGTATTTT. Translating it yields CSARDRARLLTDTQYF.

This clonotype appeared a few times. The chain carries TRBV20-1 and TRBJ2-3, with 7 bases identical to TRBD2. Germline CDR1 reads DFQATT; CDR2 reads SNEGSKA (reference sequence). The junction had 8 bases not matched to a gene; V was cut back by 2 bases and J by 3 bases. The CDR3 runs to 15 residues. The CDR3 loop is CSARRAGAGTDTQYF. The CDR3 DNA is TGCAGTGCTAGAAGGGCGGGAGCAGGTACAGATACGCAGTATTTT.

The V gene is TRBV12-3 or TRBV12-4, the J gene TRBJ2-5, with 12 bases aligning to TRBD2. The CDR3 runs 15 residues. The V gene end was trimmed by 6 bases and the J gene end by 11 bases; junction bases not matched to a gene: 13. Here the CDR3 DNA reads TGTGCCAGCAGCCAAACTAGCGGGAGGTTCGGTGAGCAGTACTTC. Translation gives CASSQTSGRFGEQYF.

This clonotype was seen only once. The CDR3 sequence: CASSPWPGPQHF. DNA for the CDR3: TGTGCCAGTAGTCCTTGGCCGGGGCCCCAGCATTTT. This chain links TRBV28 with TRBJ1-5, with D hard to call. From germline, CDR1 is MDHEN and CDR2 SYDVKM. V was clipped by 9 bases and J by 9 bases, with 15 bases between them. The CDR3 loop spans 12 amino acids.

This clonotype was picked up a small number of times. The CDR3: CSARSSGNYEQFF. CDR3 nucleotide sequence: TGCAGTGCTAGGTCTAGCGGGAACTATGAGCAGTTCTTC. This rearrangement joins TRBV20-1 to TRBJ2-1; 9 bases fit TRBD2. J lost 8 bases, V lost 3 bases, and 5 bases had no gene match. This CDR3 comprises 13 residues. Germline V CDR1 and CDR2: DFQATT, SNEGSKA (reference sequence).

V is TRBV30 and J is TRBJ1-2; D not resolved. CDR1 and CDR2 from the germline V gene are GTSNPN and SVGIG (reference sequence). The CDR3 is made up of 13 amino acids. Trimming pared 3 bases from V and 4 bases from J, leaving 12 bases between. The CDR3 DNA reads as TGTGCCTGGAGATCGAGGGCTGTCTATGGCTACACCTTC. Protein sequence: CAWRSRAVYGYTF.

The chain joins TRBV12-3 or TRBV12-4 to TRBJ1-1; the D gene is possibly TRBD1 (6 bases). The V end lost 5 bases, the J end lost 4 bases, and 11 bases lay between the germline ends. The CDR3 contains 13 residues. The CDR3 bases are TGTGCCAGCAGTCTCCTGACAGGCACTGAAGCTTTCTTT. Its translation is CASSLLTGTEAFF.

CDR3 nucleotides: TGTGCCAGCACCCAGACTAGCGGGAGCGCAGATACGCAGTATTTT. Protein: CASTQTSGSADTQYF. The chain joins TRBV27 to TRBJ2-3; TRBD2 aligns across 12 bases. Trimming removed 7 bases from V and 4 bases from J; junction bases left unmatched: 6. CDR1 is MNHEY and CDR2 is SMNVEV in the germline V gene (reference sequence). This CDR3 contains 15 residues.

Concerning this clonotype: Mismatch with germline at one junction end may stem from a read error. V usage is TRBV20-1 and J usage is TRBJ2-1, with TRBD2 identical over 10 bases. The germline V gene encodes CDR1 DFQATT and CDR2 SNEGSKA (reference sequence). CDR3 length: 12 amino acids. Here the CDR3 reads CRASGRDNEQFF. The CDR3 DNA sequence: TGCCGTGCTAGCGGGAGAGACAATGAGCAGTTCTTC.

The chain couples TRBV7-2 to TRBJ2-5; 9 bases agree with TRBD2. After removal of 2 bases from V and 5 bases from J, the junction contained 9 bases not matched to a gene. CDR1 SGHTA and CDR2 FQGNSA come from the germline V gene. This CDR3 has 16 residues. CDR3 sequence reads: CASSLFVLAGQETQYF. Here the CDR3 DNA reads TGTGCCAGCAGCTTATTCGTCCTAGCGGGGCAGGAGACCCAGTACTTC. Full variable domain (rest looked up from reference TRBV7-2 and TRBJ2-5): GAGVSQSPSNKVTEKGKDVELRCDPISGHTALYWYRQSLGQGLEFLIYFQGNSAPDKSGLPSDRFSAERTGGSVSTLTIQRTQQEDSAVYLCASSLFVLAGQETQYFGPGTRLLVL.

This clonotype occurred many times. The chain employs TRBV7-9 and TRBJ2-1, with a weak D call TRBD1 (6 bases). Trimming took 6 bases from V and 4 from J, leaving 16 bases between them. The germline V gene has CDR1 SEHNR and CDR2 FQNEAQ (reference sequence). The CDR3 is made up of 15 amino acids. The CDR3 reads CASSLGQGTYNEQFF. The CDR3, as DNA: TGTGCCAGCAGTTTGGGGCAGGGGACATACAATGAGCAGTTCTTC.

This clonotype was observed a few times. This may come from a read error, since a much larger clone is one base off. The CDR3 nucleotides read TGTGCCAGCGGTTTGGGTGGGGGACTACCCATCTACGAGCAGTACTTC. This gives the protein CASGLGGGLPIYEQYF. The V and J genes are TRBV27 and TRBJ2-7; 7 positions agree with TRBD2. This CDR3 is built from 16 residues. Per germline, CDR1 MNHEY and CDR2 SMNVEV (reference sequence).

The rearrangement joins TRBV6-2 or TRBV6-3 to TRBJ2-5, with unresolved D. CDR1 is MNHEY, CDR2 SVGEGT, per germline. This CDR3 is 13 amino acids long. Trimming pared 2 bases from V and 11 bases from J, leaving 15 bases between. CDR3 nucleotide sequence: TGTGCCAGCAGTTACACGCGACACAATGAGCAGTACTTC. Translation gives CASSYTRHNEQYF.

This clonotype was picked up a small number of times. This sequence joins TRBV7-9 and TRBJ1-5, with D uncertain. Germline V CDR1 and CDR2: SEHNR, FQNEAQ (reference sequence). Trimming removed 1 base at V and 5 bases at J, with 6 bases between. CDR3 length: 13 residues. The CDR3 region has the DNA TGTGCCAGCAGCTTAGACAGTTATCAGCCCCAGCATTTT. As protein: CASSLDSYQPQHF.

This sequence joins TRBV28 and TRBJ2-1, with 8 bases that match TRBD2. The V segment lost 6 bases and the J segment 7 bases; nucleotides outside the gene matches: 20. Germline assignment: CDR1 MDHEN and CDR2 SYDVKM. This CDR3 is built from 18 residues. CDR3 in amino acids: CASSLLAGAQKNNNEQFF. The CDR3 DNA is TGTGCCAGCAGCCTGCTAGCGGGCGCACAGAAAAACAATAATGAGCAGTTCTTC.

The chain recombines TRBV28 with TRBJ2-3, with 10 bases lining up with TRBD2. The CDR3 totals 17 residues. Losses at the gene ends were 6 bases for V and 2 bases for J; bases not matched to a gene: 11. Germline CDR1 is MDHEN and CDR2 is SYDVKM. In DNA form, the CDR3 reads TGTGCCAGCAGCCTGACCATCGGACTAGCGGACACAGATACGCAGTATTTT. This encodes CASSLTIGLADTDTQYF.

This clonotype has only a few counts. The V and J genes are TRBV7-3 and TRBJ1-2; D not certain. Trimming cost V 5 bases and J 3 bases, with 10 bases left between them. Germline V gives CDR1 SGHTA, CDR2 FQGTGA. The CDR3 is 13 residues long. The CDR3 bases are TGTGCCAGCAGCCCCGCCGGGGACTATGGCTACACCTTC. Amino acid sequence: CASSPAGDYGYTF.

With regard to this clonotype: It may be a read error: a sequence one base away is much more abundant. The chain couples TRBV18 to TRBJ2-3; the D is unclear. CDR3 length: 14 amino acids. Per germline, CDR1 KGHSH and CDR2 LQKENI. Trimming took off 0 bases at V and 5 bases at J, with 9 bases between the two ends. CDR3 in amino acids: CASSPPEWRDTQYF. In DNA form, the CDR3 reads TGTGCCAGCTCACCACCTGAGTGGAGAGATACGCAGTATTTT.

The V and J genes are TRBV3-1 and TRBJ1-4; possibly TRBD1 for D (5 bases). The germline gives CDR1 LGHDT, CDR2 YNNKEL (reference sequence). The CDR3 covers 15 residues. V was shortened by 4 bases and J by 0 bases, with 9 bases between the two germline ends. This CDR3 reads CASSPQQATNEKLFF. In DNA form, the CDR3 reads TGTGCCAGCAGCCCCCAACAGGCAACTAATGAAAAACTGTTTTTT.

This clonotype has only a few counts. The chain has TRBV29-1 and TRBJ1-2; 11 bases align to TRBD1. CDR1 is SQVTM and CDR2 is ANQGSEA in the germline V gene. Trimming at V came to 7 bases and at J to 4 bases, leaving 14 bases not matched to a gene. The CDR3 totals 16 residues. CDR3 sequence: CSAQAGQGGLGYGYTF. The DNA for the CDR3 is TGCAGCGCTCAAGCGGGACAGGGGGGTCTCGGCTATGGCTACACCTTC.

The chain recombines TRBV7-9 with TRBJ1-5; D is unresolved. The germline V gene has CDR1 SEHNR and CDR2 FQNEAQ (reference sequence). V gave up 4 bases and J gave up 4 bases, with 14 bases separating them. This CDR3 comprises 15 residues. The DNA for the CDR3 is TGTGCCAGCAGCTCCGATGCGGGGAAAAATCAGCCCCAGCATTTT. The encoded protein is CASSSDAGKNQPQHF.

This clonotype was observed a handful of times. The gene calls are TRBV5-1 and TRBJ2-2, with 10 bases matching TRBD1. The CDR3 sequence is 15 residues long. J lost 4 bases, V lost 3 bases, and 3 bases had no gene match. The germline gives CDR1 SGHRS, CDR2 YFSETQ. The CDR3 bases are TGCGCCAGCAGCTCGGGACAGGGGACCACCGGGGAGCTGTTTTTT. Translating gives CASSSGQGTTGELFF.